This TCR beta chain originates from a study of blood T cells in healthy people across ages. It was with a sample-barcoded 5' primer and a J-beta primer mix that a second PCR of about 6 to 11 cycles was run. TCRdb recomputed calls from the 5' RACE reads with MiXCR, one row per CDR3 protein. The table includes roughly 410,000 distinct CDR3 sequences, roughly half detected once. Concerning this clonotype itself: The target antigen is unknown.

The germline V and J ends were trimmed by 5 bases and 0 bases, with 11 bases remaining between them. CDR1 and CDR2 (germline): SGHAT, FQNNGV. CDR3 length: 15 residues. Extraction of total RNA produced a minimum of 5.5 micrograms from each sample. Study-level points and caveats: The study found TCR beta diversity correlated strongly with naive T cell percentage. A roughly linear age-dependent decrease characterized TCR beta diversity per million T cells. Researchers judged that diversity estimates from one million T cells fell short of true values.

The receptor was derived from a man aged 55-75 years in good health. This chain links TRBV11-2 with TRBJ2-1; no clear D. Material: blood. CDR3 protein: CASSEGWSSYNEQFF. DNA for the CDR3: TGTGCCAGCAGCGAAGGGTGGAGCTCCTACAATGAGCAGTTCTTC.